A selection of T cell receptor beta chains follows, all from one sample in a study of breast tumors, draining lymph nodes, adjacent tissues. MiXCR, run by TCRdb on the multiplex PCR reads, gives a single entry per CDR3 protein. The sample lists approximately 230,000 distinct CDR3 sequences; less than 35% were seen once. Sequencing was performed on axillary lymph node tissue. The receptors originated from a female donor with breast cancer. Some clones in this sample may be carry-over from other donors' samples. CDR3s leave out the opening cysteine and the closing phenylalanine or tryptophan. Fields, in order: V gene, CDR3 protein.

V: TRBV6-1
CDR3: ASGPPYEQY

V: TRBV5-6
CDR3: ASSLRGGTDAQY

V: TRBV5-1
CDR3: ASSRGQGYNEQF

V: TRBV14
CDR3: ASSQGWGGGPLH

V: TRBV7-8
CDR3: ASSPALGGMAVNEQF

V: TRBV19
CDR3: ASSGGAASPLH

V: TRBV29-1
CDR3: SVKRTSGVSGANVLT

V: TRBV15
CDR3: AASIAIGTDTQY

V: TRBV6-5
CDR3: AGGDGQKVNQPQH

V: TRBV9
CDR3: ASSVGLAGTYEQY

V: TRBV20-1
CDR3: SASTGRLGRGGVETQY

V: TRBV7-2
CDR3: ASSLRGTSNYGYT

V: TRBV7-9
CDR3: ASSLAGDYSPLH